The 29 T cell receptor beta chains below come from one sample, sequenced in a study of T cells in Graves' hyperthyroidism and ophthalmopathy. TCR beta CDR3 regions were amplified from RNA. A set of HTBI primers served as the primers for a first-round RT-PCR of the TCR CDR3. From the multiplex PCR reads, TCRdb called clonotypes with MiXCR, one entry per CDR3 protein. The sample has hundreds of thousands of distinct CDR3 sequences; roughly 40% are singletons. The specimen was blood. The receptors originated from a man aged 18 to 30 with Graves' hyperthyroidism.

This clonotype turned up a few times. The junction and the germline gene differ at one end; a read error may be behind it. CDR3 loop: CASSHGTENNSPLHF. The CDR3 region has the DNA TGCGCCAGCAGCCACGGGACGGAGAATAATTCACCCCTCCACTTT. The chain employs TRBV25-1 and TRBJ1-6, with a possible D match to TRBD1 (5 bases). Germline V gene data show CDR1 as MGHDK and CDR2 as SYGVNS. The CDR3 has 15 residues.

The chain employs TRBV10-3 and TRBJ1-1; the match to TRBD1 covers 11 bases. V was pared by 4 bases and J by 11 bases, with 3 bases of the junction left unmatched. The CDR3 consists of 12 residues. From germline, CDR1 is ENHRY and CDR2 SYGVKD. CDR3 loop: CAISGTGGYAFF. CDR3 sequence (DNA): TGTGCCATCAGTGGGACAGGGGGCTATGCTTTCTTT.

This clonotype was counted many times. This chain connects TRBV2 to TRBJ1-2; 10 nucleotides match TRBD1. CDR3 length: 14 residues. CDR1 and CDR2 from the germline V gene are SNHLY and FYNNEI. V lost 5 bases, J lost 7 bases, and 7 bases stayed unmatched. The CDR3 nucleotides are TGTGCCAGCAGTTTCCAGGGGACAGGGGTTGGCTACACCTTC. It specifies CASSFQGTGVGYTF.

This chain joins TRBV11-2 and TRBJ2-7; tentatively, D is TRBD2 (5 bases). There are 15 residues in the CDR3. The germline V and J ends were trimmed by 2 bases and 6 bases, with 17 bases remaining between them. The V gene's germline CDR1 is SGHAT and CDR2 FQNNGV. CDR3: CASSLIVRREGEQYF. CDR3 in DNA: TGTGCCAGCAGCTTAATAGTTCGACGGGAAGGCGAGCAGTACTTC.

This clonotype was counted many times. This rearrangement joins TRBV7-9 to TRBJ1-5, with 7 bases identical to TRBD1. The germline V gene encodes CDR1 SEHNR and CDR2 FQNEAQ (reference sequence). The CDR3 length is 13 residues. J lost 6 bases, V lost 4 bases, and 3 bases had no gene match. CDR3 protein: CASSSTGSQPQHF. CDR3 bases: TGTGCCAGCAGCTCGACAGGGAGTCAGCCCCAGCATTTT.

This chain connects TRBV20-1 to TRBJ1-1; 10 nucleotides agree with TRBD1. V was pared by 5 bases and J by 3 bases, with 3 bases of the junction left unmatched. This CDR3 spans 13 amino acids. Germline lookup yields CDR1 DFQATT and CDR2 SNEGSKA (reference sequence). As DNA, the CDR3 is TGCAGTGCTGCGGGGACAGGGGACACTGAAGCTTTCTTT. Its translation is CSAAGTGDTEAFF.

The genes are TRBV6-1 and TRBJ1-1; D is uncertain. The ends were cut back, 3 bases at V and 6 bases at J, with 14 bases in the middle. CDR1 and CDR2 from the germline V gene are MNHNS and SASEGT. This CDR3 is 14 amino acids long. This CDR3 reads CASSDRTRRPEAFF. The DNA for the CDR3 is TGTGCCAGCAGTGATCGGACCAGGCGACCTGAAGCTTTCTTT.

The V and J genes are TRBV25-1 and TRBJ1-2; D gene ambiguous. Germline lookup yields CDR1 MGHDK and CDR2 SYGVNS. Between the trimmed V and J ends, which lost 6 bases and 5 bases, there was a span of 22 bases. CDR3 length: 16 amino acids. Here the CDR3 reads CASSLASFNRGYGYTF. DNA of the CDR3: TGTGCCAGCAGCTTGGCTTCGTTCAACAGAGGATATGGCTACACCTTC.

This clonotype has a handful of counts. CDR3 bases: TGCAGTGCTAGAGTGGGAGGGGGGTATGAAGAGACCCAGTACTTC. Its protein product is CSARVGGGYEETQYF. The chain recombines TRBV20-1 with TRBJ2-5; maybe TRBD2 (7 bases). This CDR3 region has 15 residues. The germline V and J ends were trimmed by 1 base and 3 bases, with 15 bases remaining between them. The germline gives CDR1 DFQATT, CDR2 SNEGSKA (reference sequence).

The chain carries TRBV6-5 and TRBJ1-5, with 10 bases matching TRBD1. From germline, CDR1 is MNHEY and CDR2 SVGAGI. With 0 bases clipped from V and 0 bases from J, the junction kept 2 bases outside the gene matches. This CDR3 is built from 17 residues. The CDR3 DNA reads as TGTGCCAGCAGTTACTCTGGGACAGGGGATAGCAATCAGCCCCAGCATTTT. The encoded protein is CASSYSGTGDSNQPQHF.

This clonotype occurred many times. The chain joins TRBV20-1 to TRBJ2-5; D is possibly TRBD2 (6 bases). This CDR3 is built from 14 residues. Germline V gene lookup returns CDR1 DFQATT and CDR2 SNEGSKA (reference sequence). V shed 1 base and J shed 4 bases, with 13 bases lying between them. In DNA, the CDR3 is TGCAGTGCTAGAGGGGATGCGGGAAGAGAGACCCAGTACTTC. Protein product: CSARGDAGRETQYF.

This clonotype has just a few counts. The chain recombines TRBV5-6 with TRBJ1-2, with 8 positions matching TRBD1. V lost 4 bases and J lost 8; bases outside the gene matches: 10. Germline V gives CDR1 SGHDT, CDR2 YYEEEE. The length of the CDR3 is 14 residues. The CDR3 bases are TGTGCCAGCAGCCCAAGCCAGGGGGCAGGGGGCTACACCTTC. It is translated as CASSPSQGAGGYTF.

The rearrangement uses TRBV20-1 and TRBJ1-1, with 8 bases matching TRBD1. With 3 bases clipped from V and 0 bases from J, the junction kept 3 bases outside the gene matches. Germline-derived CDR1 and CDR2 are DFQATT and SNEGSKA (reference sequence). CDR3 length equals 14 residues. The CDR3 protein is CSARYRGLNTEAFF. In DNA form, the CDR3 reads TGCAGTGCTAGGTACAGGGGGTTGAACACTGAAGCTTTCTTT.

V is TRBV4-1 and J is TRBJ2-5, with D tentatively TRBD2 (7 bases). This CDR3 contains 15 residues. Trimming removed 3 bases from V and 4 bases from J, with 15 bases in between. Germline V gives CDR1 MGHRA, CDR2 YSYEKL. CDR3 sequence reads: CASSQGGGQGETQYF. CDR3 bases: TGCGCCAGCAGCCAGGGCGGGGGCCAGGGAGAGACCCAGTACTTC.

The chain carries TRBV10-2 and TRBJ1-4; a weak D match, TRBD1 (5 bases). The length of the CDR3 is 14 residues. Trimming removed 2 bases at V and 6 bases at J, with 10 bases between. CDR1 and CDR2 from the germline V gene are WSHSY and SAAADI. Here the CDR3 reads CASSEGHLDEKLFF. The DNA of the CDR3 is TGCGCCAGCAGTGAGGGACACCTAGATGAAAAACTGTTTTTT.

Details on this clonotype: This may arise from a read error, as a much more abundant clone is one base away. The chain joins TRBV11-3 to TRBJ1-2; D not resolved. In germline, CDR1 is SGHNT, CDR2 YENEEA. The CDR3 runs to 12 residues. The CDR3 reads CTSSWGKHGYTF. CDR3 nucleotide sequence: TGTACCAGCAGCTGGGGAAAACATGGCTACACCTTC.

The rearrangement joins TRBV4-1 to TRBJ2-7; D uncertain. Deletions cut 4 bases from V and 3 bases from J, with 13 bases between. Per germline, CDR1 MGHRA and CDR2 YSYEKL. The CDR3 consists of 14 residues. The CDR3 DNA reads TGCGCCAGCAGCCCTCGGGCAGCGCTCTACGAGCAGTACTTC. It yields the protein CASSPRAALYEQYF.

As DNA, the CDR3 is TGTGCCAGCAGTGAAGGTGCAGAGTCCTACGAGCAGTACTTC. This encodes CASSEGAESYEQYF. This chain joins TRBV2 and TRBJ2-7; no firm D call. V lost 1 base and J lost 1, with 8 bases in between. Germline CDR1 is SNHLY and CDR2 is FYNNEI. CDR3 length: 14 residues.

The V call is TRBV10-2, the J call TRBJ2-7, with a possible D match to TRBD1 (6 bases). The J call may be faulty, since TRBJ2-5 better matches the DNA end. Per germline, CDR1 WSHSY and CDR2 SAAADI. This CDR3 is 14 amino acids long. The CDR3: CASSSGTQQETQYF. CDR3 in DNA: TGCGCCAGCAGCTCAGGGACACAACAAGAGACCCAGTACTTC.

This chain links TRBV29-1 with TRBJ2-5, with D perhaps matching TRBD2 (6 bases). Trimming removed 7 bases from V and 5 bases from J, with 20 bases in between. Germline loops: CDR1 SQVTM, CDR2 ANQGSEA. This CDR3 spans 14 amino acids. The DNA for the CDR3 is TGCAGCGCCCGACGGGGAGATGGGACTGAGACCCAGTACTTC. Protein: CSARRGDGTETQYF.

DNA for the CDR3: TGTGCCAGCAGCTACACGTTTAGTCTTGAGCAGTACTTC. Amino acid sequence: CASSYTFSLEQYF. V is TRBV7-2 and J is TRBJ2-7; D unclear. V was clipped by 4 bases and J by 7 bases, with 14 bases between them. The CDR3 totals 13 residues. Germline V gene lookup returns CDR1 SGHTA and CDR2 FQGNSA.

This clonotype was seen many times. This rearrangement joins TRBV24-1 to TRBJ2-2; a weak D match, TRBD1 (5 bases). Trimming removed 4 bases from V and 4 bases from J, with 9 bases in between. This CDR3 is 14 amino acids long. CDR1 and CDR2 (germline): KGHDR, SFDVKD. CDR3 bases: TGTGCCACCAGTGACCCTGGGGCCACCGGGGAGCTGTTTTTT. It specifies CATSDPGATGELFF.

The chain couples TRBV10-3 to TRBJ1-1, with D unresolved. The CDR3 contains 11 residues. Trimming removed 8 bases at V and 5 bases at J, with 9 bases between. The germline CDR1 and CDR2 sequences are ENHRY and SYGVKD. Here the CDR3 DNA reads TGTGCCATCGGGTCCGGGACTGAAGCTTTCTTT. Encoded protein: CAIGSGTEAFF.

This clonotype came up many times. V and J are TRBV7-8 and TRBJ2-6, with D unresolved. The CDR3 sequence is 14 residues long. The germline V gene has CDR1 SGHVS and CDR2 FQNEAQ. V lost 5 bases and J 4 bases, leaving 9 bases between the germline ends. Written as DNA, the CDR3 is TGTGCCAGCAGCCTTACGCCAGGGGCCAACGTCCTGACTTTC. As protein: CASSLTPGANVLTF.

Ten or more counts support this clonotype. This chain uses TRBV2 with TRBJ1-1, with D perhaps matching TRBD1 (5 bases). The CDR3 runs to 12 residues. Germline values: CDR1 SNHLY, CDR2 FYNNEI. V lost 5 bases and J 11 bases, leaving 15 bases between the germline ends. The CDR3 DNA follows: TGTGCCAGCAGTCTGACAGACCCGAAGGCTTTCTTT. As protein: CASSLTDPKAFF.

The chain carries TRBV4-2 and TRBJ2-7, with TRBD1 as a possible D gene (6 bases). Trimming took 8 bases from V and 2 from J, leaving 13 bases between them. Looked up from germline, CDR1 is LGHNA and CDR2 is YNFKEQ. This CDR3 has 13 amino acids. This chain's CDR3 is CASPRTAPYEQYF. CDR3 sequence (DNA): TGTGCCAGCCCCAGGACAGCCCCCTACGAGCAGTACTTC.

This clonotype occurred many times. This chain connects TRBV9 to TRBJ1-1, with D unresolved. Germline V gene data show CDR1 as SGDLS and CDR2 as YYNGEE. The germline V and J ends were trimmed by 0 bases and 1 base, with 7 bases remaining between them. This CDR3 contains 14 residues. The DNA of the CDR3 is TGTGCCAGCAGCGTAGATGGGAAGAACACTGAAGCTTTCTTT. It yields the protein CASSVDGKNTEAFF. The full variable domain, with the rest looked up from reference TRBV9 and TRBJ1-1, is DSGVTQTPKHLITATGQRVTLRCSPRSGDLSVYWYQQSLDQGLQFLIQYYNGEERAKGNILERFSAQQFPDLHSELNLSSLELGDSALYFCASSVDGKNTEAFFGQGTRLTVV.

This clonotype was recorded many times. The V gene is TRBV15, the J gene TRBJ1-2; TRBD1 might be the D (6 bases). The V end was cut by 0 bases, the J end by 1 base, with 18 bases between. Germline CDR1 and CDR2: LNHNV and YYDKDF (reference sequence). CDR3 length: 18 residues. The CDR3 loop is CATSRDTLQGFLNYGYTF. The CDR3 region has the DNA TGTGCCACCAGCAGAGATACCTTACAGGGTTTCCTTAACTATGGCTACACCTTC.

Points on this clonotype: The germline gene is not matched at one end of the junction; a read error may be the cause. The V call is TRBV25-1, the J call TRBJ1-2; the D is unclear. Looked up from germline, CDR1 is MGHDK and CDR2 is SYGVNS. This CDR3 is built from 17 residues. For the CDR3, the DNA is TGCGCCAGCAGCCAAGATAAGGCCAGCCGTACCGTCTATGGCTACACCTTC. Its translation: CASSQDKASRTVYGYTF.